The TCR beta chain described here comes from a study of T cells in tuberculosis. Thawed, overnight-rested PBMC were stained with GMM-loaded CD1B tetramer, viability dye and anti-CD3, then sorted. CD1B tetramers were loaded with Rhodococcus equi-derived C32 glucose monomycolate. The data were produced by immunoSEQ multiplex PCR, yet TCRdb's version contains in-frame clones alone and is incomplete. Of 55,000 to 70,000 clones listed, around 86% are singletons. The source of this sequence is an adult woman with latent tuberculosis. Material: CD1b-GMM tetramer-negative cells sorted from PBMCs.

The CDR3 spells CASRYREEADTQYF. The CDR3 bases are TGTGCCAGCAGATACAGGGAAGAGGCGGATACGCAGTATTTT. This chain links TRBV6-1 with TRBJ2-3; possible D gene TRBD1, 6 bases. Germline V CDR1 and CDR2: MNHNS, SASEGT. The CDR3 contains 14 residues. Deletions cut 6 bases from V and 6 bases from J, with 16 bases between.